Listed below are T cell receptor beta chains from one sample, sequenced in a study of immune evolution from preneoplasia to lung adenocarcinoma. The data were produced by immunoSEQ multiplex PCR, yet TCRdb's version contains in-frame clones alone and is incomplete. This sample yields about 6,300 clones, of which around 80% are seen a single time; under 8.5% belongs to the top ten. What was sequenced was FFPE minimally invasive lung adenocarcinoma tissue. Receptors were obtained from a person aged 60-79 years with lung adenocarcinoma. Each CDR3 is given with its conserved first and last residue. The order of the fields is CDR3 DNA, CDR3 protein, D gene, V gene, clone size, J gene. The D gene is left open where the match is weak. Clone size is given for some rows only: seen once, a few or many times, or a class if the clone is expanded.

CDR3 DNA: TGTGCAAGTCGCTTAGCGTACTTCAAACACCGGACTAGCGGGGGGAACCGCACAGATACGCAGTATTTT
CDR3 protein: CASRLAYFKHRTSGGNRTDTQYF
D gene: NA
V gene: TRBV12-2
clone size: NA
J gene: TRBJ2-3

CDR3 DNA: TGTGCCAGCAGCGTAGCGGGAGGCCCCTACGAGCAGTACTTC
CDR3 protein: CASSVAGGPYEQYF
D gene: TRBD2
V gene: TRBV9
clone size: NA
J gene: TRBJ2-7

CDR3 DNA: TGTGCCAGCAGTGGACAGGGGAAGAACTATGGCTACACCTTC
CDR3 protein: CASSGQGKNYGYTF
D gene: TRBD1
V gene: TRBV6-1
clone size: NA
J gene: TRBJ1-2

CDR3 DNA: TGTGCCAGCAGGGCCGGAGGAACCCCCTACGAGCAGTACTTC
CDR3 protein: CASRAGGTPYEQYF
D gene: NA
V gene: TRBV6-1
clone size: NA
J gene: TRBJ2-7

CDR3 DNA: TGTGCCAGCAGCTATCGGACAGTTACTGGAAACACCATATATTTT
CDR3 protein: CASSYRTVTGNTIYF
D gene: NA
V gene: TRBV11-3
clone size: NA
J gene: TRBJ1-3

CDR3 DNA: TGCGCCAGCAGTGGGGTACAGGGGAGAGATCACAATCCGACAAAGAACACTGAAGCTTTCTTT
CDR3 protein: CASSGVQGRDHNPTKNTEAFF
D gene: TRBD1
V gene: TRBV10-1
clone size: NA
J gene: TRBJ1-1

CDR3 DNA: TGTGCCTGGGAACTACCGGGACAGGGTCTCAAGTACTTC
CDR3 protein: CAWELPGQGLKYF
D gene: TRBD1
V gene: TRBV30
clone size: NA
J gene: TRBJ2-7

CDR3 DNA: TGTGCCAGCAGCTTAGAAGGGGGAATTAGCGGGAGGGCAGAGACCCAGTACTTC
CDR3 protein: CASSLEGGISGRAETQYF
D gene: TRBD2
V gene: TRBV11-2
clone size: NA
J gene: TRBJ2-5

CDR3 DNA: TGCAGCGTTCGCGGGACTAGCGGGAGGGAGCGCTACAATGAGCAGTTCTTC
CDR3 protein: CSVRGTSGRERYNEQFF
D gene: TRBD2
V gene: TRBV29-1
clone size: NA
J gene: TRBJ2-1

CDR3 DNA: TGTGCCAGCAGCTTGGGCTCCTCCTATGAGCAGTTCTTC
CDR3 protein: CASSLGSSYEQFF
D gene: NA
V gene: TRBV5-6
clone size: NA
J gene: TRBJ2-1

CDR3 DNA: TGTGCCAGCAGCTTAGGGGGGACAGGTTTGGAGGAGCAGTACTTC
CDR3 protein: CASSLGGTGLEEQYF
D gene: TRBD1
V gene: TRBV11-2
clone size: few
J gene: TRBJ2-7

CDR3 DNA: TGTGCCAGCAGCTTAGAAAAGGAAGCTTTCTTT
CDR3 protein: CASSLEKEAFF
D gene: NA
V gene: TRBV11-2
clone size: NA
J gene: TRBJ1-1

CDR3 DNA: TGTGCCAGTAGTTCTCAGACAAACACTGAAGCTTTCTTT
CDR3 protein: CASSSQTNTEAFF
D gene: NA
V gene: TRBV19
clone size: NA
J gene: TRBJ1-1

CDR3 DNA: TGCGCCAGCAGCATGAGTCCTCAGGGGGCGGGCACTGAAGCTTTCTTT
CDR3 protein: CASSMSPQGAGTEAFF
D gene: TRBD1
V gene: TRBV5-1
clone size: NA
J gene: TRBJ1-1

CDR3 DNA: TGCGCCAGCAGCCAAGAGGGAGGGGCGGGAGGCTACACCTTC
CDR3 protein: CASSQEGGAGGYTF
D gene: NA
V gene: TRBV4-1
clone size: once
J gene: TRBJ1-2

CDR3 DNA: TGTGCCAGCAGTTACGGGGCGGGAGGTCCCTACGAGCAGTACTTC
CDR3 protein: CASSYGAGGPYEQYF
D gene: TRBD2
V gene: TRBV6-5
clone size: few
J gene: TRBJ2-7

CDR3 DNA: TGTGCCAGCAGTTACGCAGATACGCAGTATTTT
CDR3 protein: CASSYADTQYF
D gene: NA
V gene: TRBV6-6
clone size: NA
J gene: TRBJ2-3

CDR3 DNA: TGTGCCAGCAGCCCCGGCAGGGTTAGGTGGGGGGAGACCCAGTACTTC
CDR3 protein: CASSPGRVRWGETQYF
D gene: NA
V gene: TRBV9
clone size: NA
J gene: TRBJ2-5

CDR3 DNA: TGTGCCAGCAGCTTGGTCACCGCCTACGAGCAGTACTTC
CDR3 protein: CASSLVTAYEQYF
D gene: NA
V gene: TRBV5-6
clone size: once
J gene: TRBJ2-7

CDR3 DNA: TGTGCCAGCACCCCGTTAGGGTGGACACCAACTAATGAAAAACTGTTTTTT
CDR3 protein: CASTPLGWTPTNEKLFF
D gene: NA
V gene: TRBV28
clone size: NA
J gene: TRBJ1-4

CDR3 DNA: TGCAGCGTTGAGACACAGGGAAACACTGAAGCTTTCTTT
CDR3 protein: CSVETQGNTEAFF
D gene: NA
V gene: TRBV29-1
clone size: NA
J gene: TRBJ1-1

CDR3 DNA: TGTGCCAGCAGTGGGGGACAGGTTGGCGAGCAGTACTTC
CDR3 protein: CASSGGQVGEQYF
D gene: TRBD1
V gene: TRBV2
clone size: once
J gene: TRBJ2-7

CDR3 DNA: TGTGCCAGCAGCTTAGGGACTTCCACAGATACGCAGTATTTT
CDR3 protein: CASSLGTSTDTQYF
D gene: NA
V gene: TRBV7-8
clone size: NA
J gene: TRBJ2-3

CDR3 DNA: TGTGCCAGTAGTACCCCTGGGAGTATGGGCAATCAGCCCCAGCATTTT
CDR3 protein: CASSTPGSMGNQPQHF
D gene: NA
V gene: TRBV19
clone size: large
J gene: TRBJ1-5

CDR3 DNA: TGTGCCAGCAGCTTGTTTCCGGAGGGGGGAAAAGAGACCCAGTACTTC
CDR3 protein: CASSLFPEGGKETQYF
D gene: NA
V gene: TRBV5-4
clone size: NA
J gene: TRBJ2-5

CDR3 DNA: TGTGCCAGCAGCCGAGGACCTGGAGCCTACGAGCAGTACTTC
CDR3 protein: CASSRGPGAYEQYF
D gene: NA
V gene: TRBV6-5
clone size: NA
J gene: TRBJ2-7

CDR3 DNA: TGTGCCAGCAGCTCGACTAGCGGAGCCTACAATGAGCAGTTCTTC
CDR3 protein: CASSSTSGAYNEQFF
D gene: TRBD2
V gene: TRBV7-9
clone size: NA
J gene: TRBJ2-1

CDR3 DNA: TGCGCCAGCAGCTTGGACGTTAGCAATCAGCCCCAGCATTTT
CDR3 protein: CASSLDVSNQPQHF
D gene: NA
V gene: TRBV5-1
clone size: NA
J gene: TRBJ1-5

CDR3 DNA: TGTGCCAGCTCATCCAGGGAGGAGAGGTCTGAAGCTTTCTTT
CDR3 protein: CASSSREERSEAFF
D gene: NA
V gene: TRBV18
clone size: NA
J gene: TRBJ1-1

CDR3 DNA: TGTGCCAGCAGTGATTTGGACTACGAGCAGTACTTC
CDR3 protein: CASSDLDYEQYF
D gene: NA
V gene: TRBV6-1
clone size: once
J gene: TRBJ2-7

CDR3 DNA: TGTGCCTACCAGACGGGCACCGGGCCCCAGCATTTT
CDR3 protein: CAYQTGTGPQHF
D gene: NA
V gene: TRBV30
clone size: NA
J gene: TRBJ1-5

CDR3 DNA: TGTGCCAGCAGCTTAGTGGCCGGGAGGGCCATTGGGACCGGGGAGCTGTTTTTT
CDR3 protein: CASSLVAGRAIGTGELFF
D gene: TRBD2
V gene: TRBV7-2
clone size: NA
J gene: TRBJ2-2

CDR3 DNA: TGCGCCAGCAGCTTGGGGGGGGGCTACACTGAAGCTTTCTTT
CDR3 protein: CASSLGGGYTEAFF
D gene: NA
V gene: TRBV5-1
clone size: NA
J gene: TRBJ1-1

CDR3 DNA: TGTGCCAGCAGTGAAGCAGGGTCCCGGGACGAGCAGTACTTC
CDR3 protein: CASSEAGSRDEQYF
D gene: NA
V gene: TRBV6-1
clone size: NA
J gene: TRBJ2-7

CDR3 DNA: TGTGCCAGCAGCCCCGCGGGTCGACGTCATACGCAGTATTTT
CDR3 protein: CASSPAGRRHTQYF
D gene: NA
V gene: TRBV7-2
clone size: NA
J gene: TRBJ2-3

CDR3 DNA: TGTGCCAGCAGCCAGGCACTAGCGGACAACAATGAGCAGTTCTTC
CDR3 protein: CASSQALADNNEQFF
D gene: TRBD2
V gene: TRBV7-3
clone size: NA
J gene: TRBJ2-1

CDR3 DNA: TGTGCCAGCAGTTTATCATGGGGCGCGGAACAGCCCCAGCATTTT
CDR3 protein: CASSLSWGAEQPQHF
D gene: NA
V gene: TRBV27
clone size: few
J gene: TRBJ1-5

CDR3 DNA: TGCAGCGTTGCTCTAGCGGGAGTCCAAGAGACCCAGTACTTC
CDR3 protein: CSVALAGVQETQYF
D gene: TRBD2
V gene: TRBV29-1
clone size: NA
J gene: TRBJ2-5

CDR3 DNA: TGTGCCAGCAGTCGGGGCACAGATACGCAGTATTTT
CDR3 protein: CASSRGTDTQYF
D gene: NA
V gene: TRBV6-5
clone size: few
J gene: TRBJ2-3

CDR3 DNA: TGTGCCAGCAGCCAAAGACTAGCGGGAGAAGGTGAGCAGTTCTTC
CDR3 protein: CASSQRLAGEGEQFF
D gene: TRBD2
V gene: TRBV7-8
clone size: NA
J gene: TRBJ2-1

CDR3 DNA: TGTGCCAGCAGCTTGAACGGGAGGGTCAACGAGCAGTACTTC
CDR3 protein: CASSLNGRVNEQYF
D gene: TRBD2
V gene: TRBV5-4
clone size: NA
J gene: TRBJ2-7

CDR3 DNA: TGTGCCAGCCGTGACTCACCCGGGACAGGGTTCGCTTTCTTT
CDR3 protein: CASRDSPGTGFAFF
D gene: TRBD1
V gene: TRBV6-1
clone size: large
J gene: TRBJ1-1

CDR3 DNA: TGTGCCAGCAGCTTATCACAGAACACTGAAGCTTTCTTT
CDR3 protein: CASSLSQNTEAFF
D gene: NA
V gene: TRBV7-6
clone size: medium-sized
J gene: TRBJ1-1

CDR3 DNA: TGTGCCAGCAGCTTTATTGGGACTCCCTACGAGCAGTACTTC
CDR3 protein: CASSFIGTPYEQYF
D gene: NA
V gene: TRBV5-4
clone size: NA
J gene: TRBJ2-7

CDR3 DNA: TGTGCCTGGAGTGTAACTCCGAATCACGGCGAGCAGTACTTC
CDR3 protein: CAWSVTPNHGEQYF
D gene: NA
V gene: TRBV30
clone size: NA
J gene: TRBJ2-7

CDR3 DNA: TGTGCCAGCATTACAGGGGACTATCCTTCCGAGCAGTACTTC
CDR3 protein: CASITGDYPSEQYF
D gene: NA
V gene: TRBV11-2
clone size: NA
J gene: TRBJ2-7

CDR3 DNA: TGCAGCGACGGGACAGGGCCTAACTATGGCTACACCTTC
CDR3 protein: CSDGTGPNYGYTF
D gene: TRBD1
V gene: TRBV29-1
clone size: few
J gene: TRBJ1-2

CDR3 DNA: TGTGCCAGCCATAGCGGGAGTTCCTACGAGCAGTACTTC
CDR3 protein: CASHSGSSYEQYF
D gene: TRBD2
V gene: TRBV18
clone size: medium-sized
J gene: TRBJ2-7

CDR3 DNA: TGTGCCAGCAGTCCACTGGGGGAGTCATATACGCAGTATTTT
CDR3 protein: CASSPLGESYTQYF
D gene: NA
V gene: TRBV11-3
clone size: NA
J gene: TRBJ2-3

CDR3 DNA: TGTGCCAGCAGTCCGTCGGGGGAGAGCACCGGGGAGCTGTTTTTT
CDR3 protein: CASSPSGESTGELFF
D gene: NA
V gene: TRBV6-5
clone size: NA
J gene: TRBJ2-2

CDR3 DNA: TGCGCCAGCAGAACCGCAGGGGGGGTGCTCTCTGAAGCTTTCTTT
CDR3 protein: CASRTAGGVLSEAFF
D gene: TRBD1
V gene: TRBV5-1
clone size: NA
J gene: TRBJ1-1

CDR3 DNA: TGTGCCAGCAGTGATTGGGAGGGGGCGCTTGAAAAACTGTTTTTT
CDR3 protein: CASSDWEGALEKLFF
D gene: TRBD1
V gene: TRBV25-1
clone size: NA
J gene: TRBJ1-4

CDR3 DNA: TGTGCCTGGGGGGACAGGGGCTATGGCTACACCTTC
CDR3 protein: CAWGDRGYGYTF
D gene: TRBD1
V gene: TRBV30
clone size: few
J gene: TRBJ1-2

CDR3 DNA: TGCAGGGGGGCGGGGAGCTATGGCTACACCTTC
CDR3 protein: CRGAGSYGYTF
D gene: NA
V gene: TRBV20-1
clone size: medium-sized
J gene: TRBJ1-2

CDR3 DNA: TGTGCCTGGAGTGAAACCTACGAGCAGTACTTC
CDR3 protein: CAWSETYEQYF
D gene: NA
V gene: TRBV30
clone size: NA
J gene: TRBJ2-7

CDR3 DNA: TGTGCCAGCAGCTTCAAGACAGGGGGCTACAAGCAGTACTTC
CDR3 protein: CASSFKTGGYKQYF
D gene: TRBD1
V gene: TRBV7-8
clone size: NA
J gene: TRBJ2-7

CDR3 DNA: TGTGCCAGCAGTCTAGGGGGGTGGACAGGTGAAGCTTTCTTT
CDR3 protein: CASSLGGWTGEAFF
D gene: TRBD1
V gene: TRBV7-6
clone size: NA
J gene: TRBJ1-1

CDR3 DNA: TGTGCCAGCAGCAACCCTATAAGACAGGTCGAGGAGCAGTACTTC
CDR3 protein: CASSNPIRQVEEQYF
D gene: NA
V gene: TRBV2
clone size: NA
J gene: TRBJ2-7

CDR3 DNA: TGTGCCAGCAGCGCCACCGGGAGCGGGCCAAAGTACTTC
CDR3 protein: CASSATGSGPKYF
D gene: NA
V gene: TRBV7-3
clone size: NA
J gene: TRBJ2-7